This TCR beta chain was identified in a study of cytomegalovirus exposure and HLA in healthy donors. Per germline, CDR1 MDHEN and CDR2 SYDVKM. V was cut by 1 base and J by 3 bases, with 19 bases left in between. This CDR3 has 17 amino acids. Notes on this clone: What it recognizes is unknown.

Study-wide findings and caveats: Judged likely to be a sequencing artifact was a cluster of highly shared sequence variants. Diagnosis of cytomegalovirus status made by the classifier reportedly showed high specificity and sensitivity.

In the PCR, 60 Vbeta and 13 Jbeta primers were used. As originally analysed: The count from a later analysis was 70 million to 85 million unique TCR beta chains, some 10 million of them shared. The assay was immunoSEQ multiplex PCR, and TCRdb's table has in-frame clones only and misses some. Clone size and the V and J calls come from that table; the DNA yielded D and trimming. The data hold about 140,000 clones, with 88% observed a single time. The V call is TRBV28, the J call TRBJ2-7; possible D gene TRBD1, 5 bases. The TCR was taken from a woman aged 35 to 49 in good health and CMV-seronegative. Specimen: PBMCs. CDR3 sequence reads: CASSLLAWGRDNYEQYF. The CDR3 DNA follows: TGTGCCAGCAGTTTATTGGCCTGGGGCAGGGATAACTACGAGCAGTACTTC.